This T cell receptor (beta chain) came from a study of post-analysis software for immune sequencing data. The CDR3 contains 13 residues. Germline assignment: CDR1 DFQATT and CDR2 SNEGSKA (reference sequence). Remarks on this clonotype: Its specificity is not known.

General observations from the study: Elevated frequency relative to controls characterized roughly five TRBV segments in patients, TRBV5-6, TRBV5-1 and TRBV20-1 among them.

The TCR beta cDNA libraries carried unique molecular identifiers. MiXCR was run by TCRdb on the PCR reads, yielding one entry per CDR3 protein. The sample includes some 690,000 distinct CDR3 sequences, around 27% of them seen just once. Input material: blood. The TCR sequence derives from a girl between 5 and 17 years old with multiple sclerosis. The rearrangement uses TRBV20-1 and TRBJ2-7, with a weak D call TRBD1 (6 bases). The DNA end is more similar to TRBJ2-5, so the J call may be wrong. CDR3 sequence: CSAGQRGGETQYF. The CDR3 DNA follows: TGCAGTGCCGGGCAAAGAGGGGGAGAGACCCAGTACTTC.